A single sample gave rise to the 4 T cell receptor beta chains below, sequenced in a study of T cells in Graves' hyperthyroidism and ophthalmopathy. Researchers amplified the TCR beta CDR3 regions from RNA transcripts. HTBI primers were used for first-round RT-PCR of the TCR CDR3. TCRdb re-called the multiplex PCR reads through MiXCR, storing one row per CDR3 protein. Of a few hundred thousand distinct CDR3 sequences in the sample, more than 14% were seen once. The sequenced sample consisted of blood. The receptors derive from a woman in her thirties or forties with Graves' hyperthyroidism that later progressed to Graves' ophthalmopathy.

This clonotype was seen at least ten times. The chain employs TRBV7-3 and TRBJ2-4, with TRBD1 matching 9 bases. This CDR3 has 13 amino acids. Unmatched junction bases numbered 3, after V lost 5 bases and J lost 7 bases. Per germline, CDR1 SGHTA and CDR2 FQGTGA. The DNA of the CDR3 is TGTGCCAGCAGCCAGGACAGGGGTAACATTCAGTACTTC. It is translated as CASSQDRGNIQYF.

This clonotype was counted many times. The chain employs TRBV10-3 and TRBJ1-1, with D unresolved. Germline CDR1 and CDR2: ENHRY and SYGVKD. The V end was cut by 3 bases, the J end by 4 bases, with 3 bases between. The CDR3 is 11 amino acids. The CDR3 sequence is CAISDSTEAFF. For the CDR3, the DNA is TGTGCCATCAGTGATAGCACTGAAGCTTTCTTT.

This clonotype was recorded at least ten times. The J gene is TRBJ2-1, the V gene TRBV7-8, with TRBD2 matching over 13 bases. This CDR3 region has 18 residues. The V and J ends lost 4 bases and 7 bases, in that order; junction bases with no gene match: 13. Germline loops: CDR1 SGHVS, CDR2 FQNEAQ. The CDR3 bases are TGTGCCAGCAGCTCCCTAGGACTAGCGGGAGATCTAAGAAATGAGCAGTTCTTC. Its protein product is CASSSLGLAGDLRNEQFF. The full variable domain, completed using reference TRBV7-8 and TRBJ2-1, is GAGVSQSPRYKVAKRGQDVALRCDPISGHVSLFWYQQALGQGPEFLTYFQNEAQLDKSGLPSDRFFAERPEGSVSTLKIQRTQQEDSAVYLCASSSLGLAGDLRNEQFFGPGTRLTVL.

This clonotype was seen at least ten times. V and J are TRBV7-9 and TRBJ1-1; no clear D gene. V shed 6 bases and J shed 5 bases, with 16 bases lying between them. The germline V gene has CDR1 SEHNR and CDR2 FQNEAQ (reference sequence). CDR3 length: 14 amino acids. CDR3 sequence: CASRSIQRETEAFF. The CDR3 region has the DNA TGTGCCAGCAGGTCAATACAACGGGAAACTGAAGCTTTCTTT. Drawing the rest from reference TRBV7-9 and TRBJ1-1, the complete variable domain is DTGVSQNPRHKITKRGQNVTFRCDPISEHNRLYWYRQTLGQGPEFLTYFQNEAQLEKSRLLSDRFSAERPKGSFSTLEIQRTEQGDSAMYLCASRSIQRETEAFFGQGTRLTVV.